Shown below are 7 T cell receptor beta chains from a single sample sequenced in a study of T cells expressing NK-cell markers. Each CDR3 protein gets one entry in TCRdb, which reprocessed the 5' RACE reads and gives no DNA. Its listing shows roughly 180,000 distinct CDR3 sequences. The sample taken for sequencing was blood T cells: a sorted CD56 or NKG2C T cell subset, CD4+ or CD8+ T cells, or bulk PBMC T cells (not recorded which). The receptor source for this set is a man aged 18-75 years in good health.

V usage is TRBV6-4 and J usage is TRBJ1-2. Germline V gene data show CDR1 as MRHNA and CDR2 as SNTAGT. This CDR3 has 18 amino acids. The CDR3 sequence: CASSDSIRVGQANYGYTF.

The chain carries TRBV20-1 and TRBJ1-2; the TCRdb D gene call, TRBD1, has no DNA to confirm it. The germline gives CDR1 DFQATT, CDR2 SNEGSKA (reference sequence). This CDR3 spans 13 amino acids. The CDR3 sequence is CSAGSGTGAGYTF.

The rearrangement links TRBV12-3 or TRBV12-4 to TRBJ2-7; the D call from TCRdb, TRBD1, cannot be confirmed without DNA. The CDR3 has 16 residues. CDR3 protein: CASTETGAGVPYEQYF.

This chain uses TRBV12-3 or TRBV12-4 with TRBJ1-5. CDR3 length: 16 amino acids. Here the CDR3 reads CASSFSIGEEHQPQHF.

The gene calls are TRBV21-1 and TRBJ2-3; TCRdb lists TRBD1, though no DNA is available to test this call. TRBV21-1 is marked as a pseudogene. CDR3 size: 17 residues. Here the CDR3 reads CASSTRQSQNSTDTQYF.

The chain uses TRBV19 and TRBJ1-1; the D call from TCRdb, TRBD1, cannot be confirmed without DNA. The V gene's germline CDR1 is LNHDA and CDR2 SQIVND (reference sequence). The CDR3 consists of 17 residues. The CDR3 loop is CASSMSRDRGSNTEAFF.

The V gene is TRBV7-9, the J gene TRBJ2-3; TCRdb picks TRBD1, but there is no DNA to check that call. Germline CDR1 is SEHNR and CDR2 is FQNEAQ (reference sequence). The CDR3 sequence is 15 residues long. CDR3 sequence reads: CASSPRDRVTDTQYF.